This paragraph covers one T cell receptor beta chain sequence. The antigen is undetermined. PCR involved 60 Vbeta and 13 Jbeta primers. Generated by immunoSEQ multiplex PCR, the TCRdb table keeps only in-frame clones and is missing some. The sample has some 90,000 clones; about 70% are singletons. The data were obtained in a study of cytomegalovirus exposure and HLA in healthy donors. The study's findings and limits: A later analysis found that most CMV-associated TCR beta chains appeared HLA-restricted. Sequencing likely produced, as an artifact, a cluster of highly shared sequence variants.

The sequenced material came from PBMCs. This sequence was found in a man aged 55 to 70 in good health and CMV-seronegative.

The CDR3 protein is CSVERSEGETQYF. The CDR3, as DNA: TGCAGCGTCGAACGCTCGGAGGGGGAGACCCAGTACTTC. The chain employs TRBV29-1 and TRBJ2-5, with D possibly matching TRBD2 (6 bases). CDR3 length: 13 amino acids. CDR1 SQVTM and CDR2 ANQGSEA come from the germline V gene. Trimming took 6 bases from V and 5 from J, leaving 16 bases between them.